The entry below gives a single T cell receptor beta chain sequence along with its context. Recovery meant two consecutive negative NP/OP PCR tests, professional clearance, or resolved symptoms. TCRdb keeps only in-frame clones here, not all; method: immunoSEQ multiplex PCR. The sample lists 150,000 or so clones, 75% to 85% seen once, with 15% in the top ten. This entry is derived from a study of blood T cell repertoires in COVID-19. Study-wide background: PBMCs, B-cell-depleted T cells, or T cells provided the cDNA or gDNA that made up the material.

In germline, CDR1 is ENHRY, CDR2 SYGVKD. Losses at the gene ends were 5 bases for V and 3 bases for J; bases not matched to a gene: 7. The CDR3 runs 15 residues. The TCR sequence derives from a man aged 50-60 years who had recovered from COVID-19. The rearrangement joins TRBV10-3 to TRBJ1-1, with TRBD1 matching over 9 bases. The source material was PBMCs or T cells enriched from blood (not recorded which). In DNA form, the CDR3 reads TGTGCCATCAGTAAAACAGGGGGCGCGGACACTGAAGCTTTCTTT. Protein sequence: CAISKTGGADTEAFF.